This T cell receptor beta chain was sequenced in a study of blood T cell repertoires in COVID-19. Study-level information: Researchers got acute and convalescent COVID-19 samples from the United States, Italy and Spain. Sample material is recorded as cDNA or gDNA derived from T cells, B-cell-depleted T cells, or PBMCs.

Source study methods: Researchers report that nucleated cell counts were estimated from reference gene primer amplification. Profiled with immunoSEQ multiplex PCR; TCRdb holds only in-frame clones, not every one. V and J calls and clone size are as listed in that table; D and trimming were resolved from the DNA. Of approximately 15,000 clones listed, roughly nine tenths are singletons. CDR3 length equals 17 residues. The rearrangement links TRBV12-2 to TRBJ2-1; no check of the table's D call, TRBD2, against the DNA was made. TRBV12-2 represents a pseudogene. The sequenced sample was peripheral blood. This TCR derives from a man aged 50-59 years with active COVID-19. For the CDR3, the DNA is TGTGCAAGTCACATACTAGCGGGAACCGAGTTGCGCAATGAGCAGTTCTTC. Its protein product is CASHILAGTELRNEQFF.